Each of the 6 T cell receptor beta chains below was sequenced from the same sample in a study of radiation and T cells in renal cell carcinoma (dated by TCRdb to 2018 to 2020). In light of the paper, this sample's time point label describes: baseline pretreatment blood. The sample's treatment or condition label is to be understood as: 15 Gy SBRT to primary tumor, nephrectomy 4 weeks later. Receptor amplification or capture employed the immunoSEQ multiplex PCR assay. Entries here come from immuneACCESS through TCRdb and include only in-frame sequences with V and J called. Some clones fail to appear in such tables; in the studies checked, an unresolved V gene covers under half of the shortfall, and the cause of the remainder is unknown. The sample includes about 150,000 clones, with 88% observed a single time. The ten largest clones capture 3.5% to 5% of the sample. The material was blood, obtained from a patient whose treatment included radiotherapy and nephrectomy. These receptors were taken from a woman between 70 and 85 years old with renal cell carcinoma.

The CDR3: CASSPLAGSTYNEQFF. The CDR3 bases are TGTGCCAGCTCACCTCTAGCGGGCTCGACCTACAATGAGCAGTTCTTC. The chain combines TRBV18 with TRBJ2-1; 8 bases map to TRBD2. Per the germline V gene, CDR1 is KGHSH and CDR2 is LQKENI. The CDR3 is 16 amino acids. The V and J ends lost 3 bases and 2 bases, in that order; junction bases with no gene match: 6.

The chain employs TRBV7-2 and TRBJ2-7; 7 nucleotides match TRBD1. Losses at the gene ends were 6 bases for V and 6 bases for J; bases not matched to a gene: 11. The germline gives CDR1 SGHTA, CDR2 FQGNSA. The CDR3 is 14 amino acids. The CDR3 spells CASRRGQGTGEQYF. In DNA, the CDR3 is TGTGCCAGCAGAAGGGGGCAGGGGACGGGCGAGCAGTACTTC. The whole variable domain, filled in from reference TRBV7-2 and TRBJ2-7, reads GAGVSQSPSNKVTEKGKDVELRCDPISGHTALYWYRQSLGQGLEFLIYFQGNSAPDKSGLPSDRFSAERTGGSVSTLTIQRTQQEDSAVYLCASRRGQGTGEQYFGPGTRLTVT.

The V and J genes are TRBV2 and TRBJ1-4, with 7 nucleotides matching TRBD1. The CDR3 contains 14 residues. V dropped 4 bases and J dropped 4; count of bases not matched to a gene: 3. Germline CDR1 reads SNHLY; CDR2 reads FYNNEI. In nucleotides, the CDR3 is TGTGCCAGCAGTGGGGACAGTAGTAATGAAAAACTGTTTTTT. This sequence encodes CASSGDSSNEKLFF.

This clone occurred a few times. The genes are TRBV10-3 and TRBJ2-4; no reliable D call. The CDR3 has 15 residues. Germline values: CDR1 ENHRY, CDR2 SYGVKD. The V end lost 3 bases, the J end lost 0 bases, and 9 bases lay between the germline ends. The CDR3 reads CAISDPLLAKNIQYF. As DNA, the CDR3 is TGTGCCATCAGTGACCCATTGTTAGCCAAAAACATTCAGTACTTC.

With regard to this clone: Additional DNA sequences in this sample encode the identical CDR3. The V gene is TRBV6-1, the J gene TRBJ1-3; D gene uncertain. This CDR3 is 13 amino acids long. Germline V gene lookup returns CDR1 MNHNS and CDR2 SASEGT. V was clipped by 2 bases and J by 3 bases, with 5 bases between them. The chain's CDR3 is CASSERGGNTIYF. CDR3 nucleotides: TGTGCCAGCAGTGAAAGAGGTGGAAACACCATATATTTT.

The table lists this clone with a count of one. The CDR3 reads CASSLEQGIYGYTF. CDR3 nucleotides: TGCGCCAGCAGCTTGGAGCAGGGGATCTATGGCTACACCTTC. The V call is TRBV5-1, the J call TRBJ1-2, with a tentative D call TRBD1 (6 bases). The CDR3 length is 14 residues. V dropped 0 bases and J dropped 4 bases, with 10 bases sitting between them. Per the germline V gene, CDR1 is SGHRS and CDR2 is YFSETQ. The entire variable domain, with the rest obtained from reference TRBV5-1 and TRBJ1-2, is as follows: KAGVTQTPRYLIKTRGQQVTLSCSPISGHRSVSWYQQTPGQGLQFLFEYFSETQRNKGNFPGRFSGRQFSNSRSEMNVSTLELGDSALYLCASSLEQGIYGYTFGSGTRLTVV.